A single sample gave rise to the 12 T cell receptor beta chains below, sequenced in a study of blood T cell repertoires in COVID-19. Profiling relied on immunoSEQ multiplex PCR, and the TCRdb table lists in-frame clones only, not all of them. The data hold some 80,000 clones, with around 90% observed a single time. Sample: peripheral blood. The receptors originated from a human donor in a cohort sampled during active COVID-19.

J is TRBJ1-1 and V is TRBV10-3; 8 nucleotides agree with TRBD1. Germline lookup yields CDR1 ENHRY and CDR2 SYGVKD. The length of the CDR3 is 15 residues. V was pared by 3 bases and J by 0 bases, with 3 bases of the junction left unmatched. In DNA, the CDR3 is TGTGCCATCAGTGACAGGGGGCGAGTGAACACTGAAGCTTTCTTT. This encodes CAISDRGRVNTEAFF.

The V and J genes are TRBV27 and TRBJ2-1, with 9 bases identical to TRBD2. CDR3 length equals 16 residues. Germline lookup yields CDR1 MNHEY and CDR2 SMNVEV (reference sequence). V shed 3 bases, J shed 6 bases, and the junction held 9 bases outside the gene matches. Here the CDR3 DNA reads TGTGCCAGCAGTTTCTACATAGCGGGAGTCCGCAATGAGCAGTTCTTC. Its translation is CASSFYIAGVRNEQFF.

The rearrangement joins TRBV6-6 to TRBJ2-3; 7 bases agree with TRBD2. Germline CDR1 and CDR2: MNHNY and SVGAGI (reference sequence). The CDR3 runs to 16 residues. V dropped 5 bases and J dropped 3; count of bases not matched to a gene: 11. This CDR3 is CASSTRGRGGTDTQYF. As DNA, the CDR3 is TGTGCCAGCAGTACTCGAGGGAGGGGAGGGACAGATACGCAGTATTTT.

The rearrangement links TRBV6-2 or TRBV6-3 to TRBJ2-7; 13 bases are a match to TRBD2. CDR3 size: 18 residues. The V and J ends lost 6 bases and 4 bases, in that order; junction bases with no gene match: 15. From germline, CDR1 is MNHEY and CDR2 SVGEGT. In nucleotides, the CDR3 is TGTGCCAGCAGCGATCGACTAGCGGGAGGTGTCTATATTTACGAGCAGTACTTC. It codes for CASSDRLAGGVYIYEQYF.

The V and J genes are TRBV28 and TRBJ1-5; D ambiguous. The V gene lost 3 bases and the J gene lost 5 bases, with 8 bases spanning the gap. Germline V lookup: CDR1 MDHEN, CDR2 SYDVKM. This CDR3 is built from 13 residues. This chain's CDR3 is CASSLIRDQPQHF. In nucleotides, the CDR3 is TGTGCCAGCAGTTTGATACGCGATCAGCCCCAGCATTTT.

The chain recombines TRBV4-1 with TRBJ1-3; a weak D match, TRBD1 (6 bases). V was shortened by 0 bases and J by 1 base, with 7 bases between the two germline ends. Germline assignment: CDR1 MGHRA and CDR2 YSYEKL. The CDR3 runs to 15 residues. CDR3 DNA: TGCGCCAGCAGCCAAGATCAGGGGTCTGGAAACACCATATATTTT. Amino acid sequence: CASSQDQGSGNTIYF.

This chain links TRBV28 with TRBJ2-5, with 10 bases matching TRBD2. The CDR3 runs 14 residues. The trim removed 3 bases at V and 5 bases at J, leaving 3 bases unmatched. The germline V gene encodes CDR1 MDHEN and CDR2 SYDVKM. The chain's CDR3 is CASSFLAGVETQYF. CDR3 in DNA: TGTGCCAGCAGTTTTCTAGCGGGAGTGGAGACCCAGTACTTC.

The chain links TRBV4-1 to TRBJ2-2; maybe TRBD2 (5 bases). This CDR3 spans 15 amino acids. From germline, CDR1 is MGHRA and CDR2 YSYEKL. V lost 0 bases to trimming and J lost 6 bases, with 11 bases between them. The DNA for the CDR3 is TGCGCCAGCAGCCAAGATCGGGAATACGCCGGGGAGCTGTTTTTT. This codes for CASSQDREYAGELFF.

The V call is TRBV2, the J call TRBJ2-3; D possibly corresponds to TRBD2 (7 bases). The CDR3 consists of 15 residues. Germline CDR1 is SNHLY and CDR2 is FYNNEI. Trimming stripped 8 bases from V and 0 bases from J, with 15 bases between. The CDR3 DNA reads as TGTGCCAGCCGGGGGGCACCTACTAGCACAGATACGCAGTATTTT. Translating gives CASRGAPTSTDTQYF.

The chain carries TRBV2 and TRBJ2-1, with a tentative D call TRBD1 (6 bases). The CDR3 spans 13 residues. Between the trimmed V and J ends, which lost 6 bases and 7 bases, there was a span of 13 bases. CDR1 is SNHLY, CDR2 FYNNEI, per germline. The CDR3 DNA reads TGTGCCAGCAGAGGGACAAATGAAAATGAGCAGTTCTTC. Its protein is CASRGTNENEQFF.

J is TRBJ1-2 and V is TRBV6-5; tentatively, D is TRBD1 (6 bases). The CDR3 extends over 14 amino acids. Trimming left V 6 bases short and J 5 bases short, with 16 bases between. The germline gives CDR1 MNHEY, CDR2 SVGAGI. CDR3 region: CASSRDIPPYGYTF. CDR3 sequence (DNA): TGTGCCAGCAGCCGGGACATCCCTCCTTATGGCTACACCTTC.

V and J are TRBV2 and TRBJ1-2; a weak D match, TRBD1 (5 bases). With 4 bases removed from V and 0 bases from J, the gap between germline ends came to 9 bases. The germline V gene has CDR1 SNHLY and CDR2 FYNNEI. This CDR3 spans 14 amino acids. The chain's CDR3 is CASSGDSPNYGYTF. CDR3 DNA: TGTGCCAGCAGTGGTGACAGTCCTAACTATGGCTACACCTTC.